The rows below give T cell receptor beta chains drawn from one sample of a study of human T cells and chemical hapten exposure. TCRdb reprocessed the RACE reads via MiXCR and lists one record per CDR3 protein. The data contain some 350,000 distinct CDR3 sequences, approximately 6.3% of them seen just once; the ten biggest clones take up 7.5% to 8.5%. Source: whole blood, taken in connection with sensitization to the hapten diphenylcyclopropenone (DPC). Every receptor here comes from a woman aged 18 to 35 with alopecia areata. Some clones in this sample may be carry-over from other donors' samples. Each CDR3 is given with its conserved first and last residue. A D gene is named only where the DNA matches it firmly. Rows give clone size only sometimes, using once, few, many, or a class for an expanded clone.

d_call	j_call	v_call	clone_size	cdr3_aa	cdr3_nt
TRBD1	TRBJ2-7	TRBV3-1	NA	CASSQDRLGQGKTGGLYEQYF	TGTGCCAGCAGCCAGGATCGGTTGGGACAGGGGAAGACGGGGGGCCTGTACGAGCAGTACTTC
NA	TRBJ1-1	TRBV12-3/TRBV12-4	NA	CASSLGMGNTEAFF	TGTGCCAGCAGTTTAGGGATGGGGAACACTGAAGCTTTCTTT
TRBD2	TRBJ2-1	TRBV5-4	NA	CASSLPRGGNEQFF	TGTGCCAGCAGCTTACCGCGGGGGGGCAATGAGCAGTTCTTC
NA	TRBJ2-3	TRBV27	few	CASSYVRTDTQYF	TGTGCCAGCAGTTACGTCCGCACAGATACGCAGTATTTT
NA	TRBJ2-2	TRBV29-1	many	CSVVPQGLTGELFF	TGCAGCGTTGTCCCCCAGGGCTTGACCGGGGAGCTGTTTTTT
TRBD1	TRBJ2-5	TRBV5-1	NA	CASSLEGTAQETQYF	TGCGCCAGCAGCTTGGAAGGGACAGCCCAAGAGACCCAGTACTTC
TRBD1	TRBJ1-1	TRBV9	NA	CASSVGLAGQQGAGAFF	TGTGCCAGCAGCGTAGGTCTGGCCGGGCAACAGGGGGCGGGAGCTTTCTTT
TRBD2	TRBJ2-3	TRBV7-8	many	CASSLRRGGDTQYF	TGTGCCAGCAGCCTCCGCCGCGGGGGAGATACGCAGTATTTT
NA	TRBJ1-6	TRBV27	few	CASRQIHNSPLHF	TGTGCCAGCAGGCAGATTCATAATTCACCCCTCCACTTT
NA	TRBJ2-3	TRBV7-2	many	CASSLATDTQYF	TGTGCCAGCAGCTTAGCAACAGATACGCAGTATTTT
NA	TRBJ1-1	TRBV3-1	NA	CASSEGPMTASRSEAFF	TGTGCCAGCAGCGAAGGCCCCATGACAGCTTCTCGATCTGAAGCTTTCTTT
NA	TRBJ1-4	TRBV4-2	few	CASSQRLLGPRDEKLFF	TGTGCCAGCAGCCAAAGGCTCCTGGGGCCTAGGGATGAAAAACTGTTTTTT
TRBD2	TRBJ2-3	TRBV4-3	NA	CASSQDPRPGEGGVGPSQDTQYF	TGCGCCAGCAGCCAAGATCCCCGCCCGGGGGAGGGCGGTGTAGGGCCTTCACAAGATACGCAGTATTTT
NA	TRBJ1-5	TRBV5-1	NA	CASSLGGSEDQPQHF	TGCGCCAGCAGCTTGGGAGGCAGTGAAGATCAGCCCCAGCATTTT
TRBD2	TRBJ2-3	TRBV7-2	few	CASSDGTSGATDTQYF	TGTGCCAGCAGCGACGGGACTAGCGGGGCTACAGATACGCAGTATTTT
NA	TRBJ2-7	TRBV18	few	CASSPPGGGHIYEQYF	TGTGCCAGCTCACCACCTGGGGGAGGACACATCTACGAGCAGTACTTC
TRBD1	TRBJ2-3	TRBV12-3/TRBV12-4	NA	CASNLIQGPDTQYF	TGTGCCAGCAACCTAATACAGGGGCCAGATACGCAGTATTTT
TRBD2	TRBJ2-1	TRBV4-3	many	CASSQASGTYNEQFF	TGCGCCAGCAGCCAAGCTAGCGGTACCTACAATGAGCAGTTCTTC
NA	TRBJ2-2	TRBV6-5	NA	CASSGDPVVGGELFF	TGTGCCAGCAGCGGAGACCCCGTGGTAGGCGGGGAGCTGTTTTTT
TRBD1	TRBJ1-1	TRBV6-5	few	CASSRGQGGDTEAFF	TGTGCCAGCAGCCGCGGACAGGGAGGAGACACTGAAGCTTTCTTT
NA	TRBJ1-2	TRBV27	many	CASSSTGSDFYGYTF	TGTGCCAGCAGTTCGACAGGCTCTGACTTTTATGGCTACACCTTC
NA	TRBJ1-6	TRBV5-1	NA	CASSWDTVSYNSPLHF	TGCGCCAGCAGCTGGGATACAGTGTCATATAATTCACCCCTCCACTTT
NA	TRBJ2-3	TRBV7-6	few	CASLQLAGALPSPDTQYF	TGTGCCAGCCTACAACTTGCGGGGGCCCTCCCTAGCCCAGATACGCAGTATTTT
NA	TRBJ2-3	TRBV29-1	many	CSVEPQDTDTQYF	TGCAGCGTTGAACCCCAAGACACAGATACGCAGTATTTT
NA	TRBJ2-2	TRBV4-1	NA	CASSQDQTWGAGELFF	TGCGCCAGCAGCCAAGACCAAACCTGGGGGGCCGGGGAGCTGTTTTTT
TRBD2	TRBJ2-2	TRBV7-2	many	CASSLGLARTGELFF	TGTGCCAGCAGCTTGGGACTAGCCCGAACCGGGGAGCTGTTTTTT
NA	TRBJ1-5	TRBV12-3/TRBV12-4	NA	CASSLEGKQPQHF	TGTGCCAGCAGTTTGGAGGGTAAACAGCCCCAGCATTTT